These T cell receptor beta chains were read from a single sample in a study of naive and memory T cell subsets. TCRdb passed the UMI-ligation and nested PCR reads through MiXCR, listing each CDR3 protein once. Of tens of thousands of distinct CDR3 sequences in the sample, around 13% are singletons; the top ten hold 0.7% to 0.95%. Source material: central memory CD4+ T cells from blood. The receptors derive from a human donor in good health. Each CDR3 is given with its conserved first and last residue. Fields, in order: V gene, D gene, clone size, J gene, CDR3 DNA, CDR3 protein. A D gene is named only where the DNA matches it firmly. Size tells how often a clone was seen (once, few, many) or the class of an expanded clone, and some rows leave it out.

TRBV29-1,TRBD1,NA,TRBJ1-1,TGCAGCGTTGACCTTTACAGGGGCGCTGAAGCTTTCTTT,CSVDLYRGAEAFF
TRBV6-5,TRBD1,many,TRBJ2-7,TGTGCCAGCAGTCGTGGACAGGGAGCCTACGAGCAGTACTTC,CASSRGQGAYEQYF
TRBV7-8,NA,NA,TRBJ2-1,TGTGCCAGCAGCTTAGCGGGGACCTGGACACCCTACAATGAGCAGTTCTTC,CASSLAGTWTPYNEQFF
TRBV29-1,TRBD2,few,TRBJ2-2,TGCAGCGTTGCCGGAGTACGAGCGGGAGTCAAAAACACCGGGGAGCTGTTTTTT,CSVAGVRAGVKNTGELFF
TRBV6-5,NA,many,TRBJ2-7,TGTGCCAGCAGTTCTGCTGGTCTTGTGGGTTCCTACGAGCAGTACTTC,CASSSAGLVGSYEQYF
TRBV20-1,TRBD1,NA,TRBJ2-7,TGCAGTGCTAACAGGGGGCTTGGATCCTACGAGCAGTACTTC,CSANRGLGSYEQYF
TRBV6-2/TRBV6-3,TRBD2,few,TRBJ2-5,TGTGCCAGCAGACCACTAGCGGTCCAAGAGACCCAGTACTTC,CASRPLAVQETQYF
TRBV29-1,TRBD1,NA,TRBJ1-1,TGCAGCGTTGTGGACAGGGTGAACACTGAAGCTTTCTTT,CSVVDRVNTEAFF
TRBV20-1,NA,few,TRBJ1-5,TGCAGTGCTAGAGGTAGTCGAGGCAATCAGCCCCAGCATTTT,CSARGSRGNQPQHF
TRBV12-3/TRBV12-4,TRBD1,NA,TRBJ1-1,TGTGCCAGCAGATCCGGGACAGCGAACACTGAAGCTTTCTTT,CASRSGTANTEAFF
TRBV19,NA,few,TRBJ2-1,TGTGCCAGTAGTAGCCGACCGGATGAGCAGTTCTTC,CASSSRPDEQFF
TRBV7-2,NA,NA,TRBJ2-5,TGTGCCAGCAGCCTCGGTAACTCCCAGTACTTC,CASSLGNSQYF
TRBV11-1,NA,NA,TRBJ2-2,TGTGCCAGCAGCCTTATGGGATACACCGGGGAGCTGTTTTTT,CASSLMGYTGELFF
TRBV2,TRBD2,many,TRBJ2-2,TGTGCCAGCAGTCGCCGGGAGGCGGTCACCGGGGAGCTGTTTTTT,CASSRREAVTGELFF
TRBV12-3/TRBV12-4,NA,few,TRBJ1-1,TGTGCCAGCAGCCAACTGCAGAACACTGAAGCTTTCTTT,CASSQLQNTEAFF
TRBV5-1,NA,NA,TRBJ2-3,TGCGCCAGCAGCTTGGCCGGGTCAGATACGCAGTATTTT,CASSLAGSDTQYF
TRBV11-1,NA,NA,TRBJ2-7,TGTGCCAGCAGCTTAGCAGGAGGGGGCAGCTACGAGCAGTACTTC,CASSLAGGGSYEQYF
TRBV7-8,NA,few,TRBJ2-3,TGTGCCAGCAGCCCCCCCGGGGCAGCCCTCACAGATACGCAGTATTTT,CASSPPGAALTDTQYF
TRBV7-6,NA,NA,TRBJ1-1,TGTGCCAGCAGCTCGCAGGAAAACACTGAAGCTTTCTTT,CASSSQENTEAFF
TRBV6-5,NA,few,TRBJ2-6,TGTGCCAGCAGTTACTCGTCCACAGGGCTGGAAGGGGCCAACGTCCTGACTTTC,CASSYSSTGLEGANVLTF
TRBV12-3/TRBV12-4,NA,many,TRBJ2-7,TGTGCCAGCAGTTTAAGACCCCTCGAGTCCTACGAGCAGTACTTC,CASSLRPLESYEQYF
TRBV5-1,NA,NA,TRBJ2-5,TGCGCCAGCAGCTTGGGTCGGGGAAGCCAAGAGACCCAGTACTTC,CASSLGRGSQETQYF
TRBV27,NA,many,TRBJ2-2,TGTGCCAGCAGAGGACGCCAAAACACCGGGGAGCTGTTTTTT,CASRGRQNTGELFF
TRBV20-1,TRBD2,NA,TRBJ2-5,TGCAGTGTACAACAGCGGGAGGGGGGAGAGACCCAGTACTTC,CSVQQREGGETQYF
TRBV29-1,NA,NA,TRBJ1-1,TGCAGCGTTGTACAGACCGGGGCTATCACTGAAGCTTTCTTT,CSVVQTGAITEAFF
TRBV4-3,NA,NA,TRBJ2-6,TGCGCCAGCAGCCAAGATATTCGGGGGAGCGGGGCCAACGTCCTGACTTTC,CASSQDIRGSGANVLTF
TRBV7-8,TRBD2,few,TRBJ2-1,TGTGCCAGCAGCCCAGCGGGACCCCCGGGAGGCAATGAGCAGTTCTTC,CASSPAGPPGGNEQFF
TRBV7-2,TRBD2,NA,TRBJ2-1,TGTGCCAGCAGCGCCGGGACTAGCGGGAGTCTCTCCTACAATGAGCAGTTCTTC,CASSAGTSGSLSYNEQFF
TRBV20-1,NA,many,TRBJ1-5,TGCAGTGCTAGACAGAGCAATCAGCCCCAGCATTTT,CSARQSNQPQHF
TRBV7-9,NA,many,TRBJ2-5,TGTGCCAGCAGCTTAGGTTCCGGGACCCCTAAAGAAGAGACCCAGTACTTC,CASSLGSGTPKEETQYF
TRBV24-1,NA,NA,TRBJ2-1,TGTGCCACCAGTGATCCCCGTGTAACCTACAATGAGCAGTTCTTC,CATSDPRVTYNEQFF
TRBV7-9,TRBD2,many,TRBJ2-1,TGTGCCAGCAGCTTAAGCGGGAGCAATGAGCAGTTCTTC,CASSLSGSNEQFF
TRBV12-3/TRBV12-4,NA,few,TRBJ2-1,TGTGCCAGCAGTTTGCGTCGCGGTAGCTCCTACAATGAGCAGTTCTTC,CASSLRRGSSYNEQFF
TRBV6-5,NA,many,TRBJ2-2,TGTGCCAGCAGTTACGCGGGACACTTCACCGGGGAGCTGTTTTTT,CASSYAGHFTGELFF
TRBV7-2,NA,NA,TRBJ2-1,TGTGCCAGCAGCCTTATTTGGGACAATGAGCAGTTCTTC,CASSLIWDNEQFF
TRBV6-2/TRBV6-3,NA,many,TRBJ2-7,TGTGCCAGCATTGGGCAGGGGTCCTACGAGCAGTACTTC,CASIGQGSYEQYF
TRBV19,TRBD1,few,TRBJ2-7,TGTGCCAGTAGTCTACGGACAGGTCCCCCTCCCTACGAGCAGTACTTC,CASSLRTGPPPYEQYF
TRBV30,NA,many,TRBJ2-7,TGTGCCTGGAGTGTTGGGAGACAGCTCTACGAGCAGTACTTC,CAWSVGRQLYEQYF